The sample holds a few counts of the clone carrying this T cell receptor (beta chain). In the same sample, other DNA sequences code for this CDR3. Germline-derived CDR1 and CDR2 are LNHNV and YYDKDF (reference sequence). This CDR3 has 15 amino acids. V lost 0 bases, J lost 4 bases, and 5 bases stayed unmatched. Sampling times: baseline, cycle 4 day 1, cycle 7 day 1. The entry originates in a study of OX40 agonist ivuxolimab in advanced cancers. Study summary: Of the patients, three showed partial responses, one with hepatocellular carcinoma and two with cutaneous melanoma.

Sequenced by immunoSEQ multiplex PCR; TCRdb stores in-frame clones only, minus some. The data hold 60,000 or so clones, with approximately 83% observed a single time. Material: CD4+ or CD8+ T cells sorted from blood, obtained in a trial of the OX40 agonist ivuxolimab. This chain joins TRBV15 and TRBJ2-7; 8 positions agree with TRBD2. This receptor was obtained from an adult with an advanced solid tumor such as melanoma, head and neck, liver or kidney cancer. The CDR3 DNA sequence: TGTGCCACCAGCAGAGACGATAGCGGGACGTACGAGCAGTACTTC. This codes for CATSRDDSGTYEQYF.